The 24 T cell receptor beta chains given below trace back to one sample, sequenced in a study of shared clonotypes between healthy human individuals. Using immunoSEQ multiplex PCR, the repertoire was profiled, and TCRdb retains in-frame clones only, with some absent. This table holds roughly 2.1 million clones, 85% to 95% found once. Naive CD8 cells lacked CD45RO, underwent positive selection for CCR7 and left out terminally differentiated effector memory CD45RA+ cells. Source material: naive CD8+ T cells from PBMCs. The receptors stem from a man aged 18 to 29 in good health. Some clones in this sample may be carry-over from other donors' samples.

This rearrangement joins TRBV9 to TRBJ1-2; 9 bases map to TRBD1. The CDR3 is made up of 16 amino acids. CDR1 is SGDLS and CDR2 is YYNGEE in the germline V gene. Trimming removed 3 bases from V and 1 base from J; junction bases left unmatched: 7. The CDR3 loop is CASSGRTGAVNYGYTF. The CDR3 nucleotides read TGTGCCAGCAGCGGTAGGACAGGGGCCGTTAACTATGGCTACACCTTC.

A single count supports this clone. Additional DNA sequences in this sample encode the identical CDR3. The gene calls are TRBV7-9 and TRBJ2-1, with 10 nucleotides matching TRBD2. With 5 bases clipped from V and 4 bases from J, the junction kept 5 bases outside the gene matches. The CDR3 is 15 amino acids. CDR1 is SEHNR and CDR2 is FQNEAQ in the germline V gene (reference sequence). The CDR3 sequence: CASSLGLAEYNEQFF. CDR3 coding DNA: TGTGCCAGCAGCCTAGGACTAGCGGAGTACAATGAGCAGTTCTTC.

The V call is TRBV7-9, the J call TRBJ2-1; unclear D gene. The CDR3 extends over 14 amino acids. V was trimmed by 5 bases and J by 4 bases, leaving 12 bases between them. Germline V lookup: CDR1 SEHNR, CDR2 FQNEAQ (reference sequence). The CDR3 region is CASSPLGPYNEQFF. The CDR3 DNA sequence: TGTGCCAGCAGCCCACTTGGACCGTACAATGAGCAGTTCTTC.

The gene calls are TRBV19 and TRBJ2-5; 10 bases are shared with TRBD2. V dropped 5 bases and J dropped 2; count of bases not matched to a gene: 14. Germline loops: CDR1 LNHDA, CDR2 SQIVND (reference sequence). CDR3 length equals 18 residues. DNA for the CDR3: TGTGCCAGTAGTCAGATCTGGGAGACTAGCGGGTTACAAGAGACCCAGTACTTC. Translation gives CASSQIWETSGLQETQYF.

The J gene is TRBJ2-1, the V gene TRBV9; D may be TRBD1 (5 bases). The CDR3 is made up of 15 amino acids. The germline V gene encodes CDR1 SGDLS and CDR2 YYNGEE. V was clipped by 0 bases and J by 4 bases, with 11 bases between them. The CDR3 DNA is TGTGCCAGCAGCGTAGCAACTGACAGATACAATGAGCAGTTCTTC. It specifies CASSVATDRYNEQFF.

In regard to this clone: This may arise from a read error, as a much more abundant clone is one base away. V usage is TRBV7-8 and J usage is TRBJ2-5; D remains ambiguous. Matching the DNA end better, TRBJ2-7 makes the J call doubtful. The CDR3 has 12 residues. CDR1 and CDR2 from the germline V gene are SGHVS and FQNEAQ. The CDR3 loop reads CASSLGAYEQYF. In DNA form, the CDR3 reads TGTGCCAGCAGCTTAGGAGCCTACGAGCAGTACTTC.

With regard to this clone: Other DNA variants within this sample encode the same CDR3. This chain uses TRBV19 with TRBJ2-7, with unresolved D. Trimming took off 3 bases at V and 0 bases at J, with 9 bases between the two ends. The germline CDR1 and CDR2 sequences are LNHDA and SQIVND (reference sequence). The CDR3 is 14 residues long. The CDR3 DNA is TGTGCCAGTAGTATTGCGGCCGCCTCCTACGAGCAGTACTTC. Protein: CASSIAAASYEQYF.

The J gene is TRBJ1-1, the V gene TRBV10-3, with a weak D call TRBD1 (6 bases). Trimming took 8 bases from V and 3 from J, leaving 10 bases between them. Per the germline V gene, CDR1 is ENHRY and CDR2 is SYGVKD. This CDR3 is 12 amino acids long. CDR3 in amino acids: CAIAAGDTEAFF. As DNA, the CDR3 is TGTGCCATCGCAGCAGGGGACACTGAAGCTTTCTTT.

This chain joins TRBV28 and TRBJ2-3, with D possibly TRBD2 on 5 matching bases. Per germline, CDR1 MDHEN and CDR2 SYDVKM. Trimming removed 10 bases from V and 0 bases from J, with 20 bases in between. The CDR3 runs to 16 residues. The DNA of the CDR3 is TGTGCCACCCTGATGATAGGCAGACTAAGCACAGATACGCAGTATTTT. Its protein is CATLMIGRLSTDTQYF.

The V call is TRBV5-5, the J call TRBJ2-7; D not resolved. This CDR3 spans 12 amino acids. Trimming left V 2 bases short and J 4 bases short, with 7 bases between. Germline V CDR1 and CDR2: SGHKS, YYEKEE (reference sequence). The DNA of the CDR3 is TGTGCCAGCAGCTTCGGTGGGTACGAGCAGTACTTC. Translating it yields CASSFGGYEQYF. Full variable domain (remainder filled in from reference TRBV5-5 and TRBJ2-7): DAGVTQSPTHLIKTRGQQVTLRCSPISGHKSVSWYQQVLGQGPQFIFQYYEKEERGRGNFPDRFSARQFPNYSSELNVNALLLGDSALYLCASSFGGYEQYFGPGTRLTVT.

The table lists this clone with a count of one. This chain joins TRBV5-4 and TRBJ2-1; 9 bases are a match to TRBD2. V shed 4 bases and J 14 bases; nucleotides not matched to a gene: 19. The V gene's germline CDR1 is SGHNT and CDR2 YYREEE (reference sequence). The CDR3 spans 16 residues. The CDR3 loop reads CASSQTSGYPLGEEFF. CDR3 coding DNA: TGTGCCAGCAGCCAGACTAGCGGATACCCGCTTGGGGAGGAGTTCTTC.

The CDR3 sequence: CASSSLPADTQYF. The CDR3 bases are TGTGCCAGTAGTTCCCTCCCCGCAGATACGCAGTATTTT. The chain joins TRBV19 to TRBJ2-3; D is uncertain. The V end lost 5 bases, the J end lost 4 bases, and 10 bases lay between the germline ends. This CDR3 has 13 residues. Germline CDR1 and CDR2: LNHDA and SQIVND (reference sequence). Full variable domain (remainder filled in from reference TRBV19 and TRBJ2-3): DGGITQSPKYLFRKEGQNVTLSCEQNLNHDAMYWYRQDPGQGLRLIYYSQIVNDFQKGDIAEGYSVSREKKESFPLTVTSAQKNPTAFYLCASSSLPADTQYFGPGTRLTVL.

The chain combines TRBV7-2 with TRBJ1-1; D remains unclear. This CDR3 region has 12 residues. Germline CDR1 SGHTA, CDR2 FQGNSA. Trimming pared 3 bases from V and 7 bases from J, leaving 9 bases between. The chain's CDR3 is CASSFLTGEAFF. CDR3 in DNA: TGTGCCAGCAGCTTCTTGACTGGTGAAGCTTTCTTT.

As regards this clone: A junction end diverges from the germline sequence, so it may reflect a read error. The CDR3 region has the DNA TGTGCCAGCAGCCGCATTCCTAGCGATCAGCCCCAGCATTTT. Its protein is CASSRIPSDQPQHF. The genes are TRBV6-5 and TRBJ1-5; D gene unclear. This CDR3 contains 14 residues. The V gene's germline CDR1 is MNHEY and CDR2 SVGAGI.

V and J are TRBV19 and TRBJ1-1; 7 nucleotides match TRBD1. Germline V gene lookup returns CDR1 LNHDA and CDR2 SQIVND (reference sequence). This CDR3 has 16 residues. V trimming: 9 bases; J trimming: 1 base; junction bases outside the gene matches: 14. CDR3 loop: CASKEPAGGRNTEAFF. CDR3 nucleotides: TGTGCCAGCAAAGAGCCGGCAGGGGGTAGGAACACTGAAGCTTTCTTT.

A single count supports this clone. Written as DNA, the CDR3 is TGCGCCAGCAGCCAGGGACTAGCGGACTCCTACGAGCAGTACTTC. Translated: CASSQGLADSYEQYF. The rearrangement links TRBV4-3 to TRBJ2-7; TRBD2 aligns across 11 bases. From germline, CDR1 is LGHNA and CDR2 YSLEER. The CDR3 runs to 15 residues. The junction had 1 base not matched to a gene; V was cut back by 3 bases and J by 0 bases.

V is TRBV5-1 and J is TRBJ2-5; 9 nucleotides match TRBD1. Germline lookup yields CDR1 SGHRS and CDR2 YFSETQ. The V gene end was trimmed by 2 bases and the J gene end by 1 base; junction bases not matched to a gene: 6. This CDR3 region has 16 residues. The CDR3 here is CASSLMGQGGQETQYF. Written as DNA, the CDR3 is TGCGCCAGCAGCTTAATGGGACAGGGCGGCCAAGAGACCCAGTACTTC.

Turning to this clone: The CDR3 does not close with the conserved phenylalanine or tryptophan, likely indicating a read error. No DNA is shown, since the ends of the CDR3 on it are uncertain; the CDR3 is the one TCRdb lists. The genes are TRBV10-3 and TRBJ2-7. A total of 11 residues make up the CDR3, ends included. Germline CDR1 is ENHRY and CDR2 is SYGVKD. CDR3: CAISDGWSVRL.

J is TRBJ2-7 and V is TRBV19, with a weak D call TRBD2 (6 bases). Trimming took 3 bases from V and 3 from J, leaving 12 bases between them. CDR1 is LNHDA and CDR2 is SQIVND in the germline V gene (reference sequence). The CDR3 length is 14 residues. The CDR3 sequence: CASSMAGRLYEQYF. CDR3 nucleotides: TGTGCCAGTAGTATGGCGGGGAGACTCTACGAGCAGTACTTC.

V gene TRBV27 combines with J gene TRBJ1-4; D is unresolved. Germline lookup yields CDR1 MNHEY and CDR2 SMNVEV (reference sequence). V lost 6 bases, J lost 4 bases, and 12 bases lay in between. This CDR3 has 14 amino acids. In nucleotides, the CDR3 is TGTGCCAGCAGCCCAGGACGGATTAATGAAAAACTGTTTTTT. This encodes CASSPGRINEKLFF.

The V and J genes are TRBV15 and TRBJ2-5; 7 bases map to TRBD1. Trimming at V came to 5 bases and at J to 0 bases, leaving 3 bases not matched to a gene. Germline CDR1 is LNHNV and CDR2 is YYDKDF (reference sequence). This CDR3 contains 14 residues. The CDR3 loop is CATSEGTDQETQYF. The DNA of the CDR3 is TGTGCCACCAGCGAGGGGACAGACCAAGAGACCCAGTACTTC.

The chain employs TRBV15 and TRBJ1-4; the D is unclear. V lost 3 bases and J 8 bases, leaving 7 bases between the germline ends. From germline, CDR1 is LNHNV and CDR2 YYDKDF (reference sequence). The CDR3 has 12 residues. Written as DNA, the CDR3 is TGTGCCACCAGCAGCACGGGGGAAAAACTGTTTTTT. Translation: CATSSTGEKLFF.

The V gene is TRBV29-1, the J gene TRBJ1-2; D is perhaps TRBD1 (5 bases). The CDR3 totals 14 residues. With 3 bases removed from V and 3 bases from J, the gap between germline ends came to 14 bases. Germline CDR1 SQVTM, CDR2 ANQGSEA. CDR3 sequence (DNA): TGCAGCGTTGAGCGCGGGGGTAAACACTATGGCTACACCTTC. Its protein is CSVERGGKHYGYTF.

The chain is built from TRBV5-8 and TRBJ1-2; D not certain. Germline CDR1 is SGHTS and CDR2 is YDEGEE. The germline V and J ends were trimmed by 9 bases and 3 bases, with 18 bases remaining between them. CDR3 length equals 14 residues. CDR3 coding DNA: TGTGCCACTATAGACCCGGGGTGGGACTATGGCTACACCTTC. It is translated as CATIDPGWDYGYTF.